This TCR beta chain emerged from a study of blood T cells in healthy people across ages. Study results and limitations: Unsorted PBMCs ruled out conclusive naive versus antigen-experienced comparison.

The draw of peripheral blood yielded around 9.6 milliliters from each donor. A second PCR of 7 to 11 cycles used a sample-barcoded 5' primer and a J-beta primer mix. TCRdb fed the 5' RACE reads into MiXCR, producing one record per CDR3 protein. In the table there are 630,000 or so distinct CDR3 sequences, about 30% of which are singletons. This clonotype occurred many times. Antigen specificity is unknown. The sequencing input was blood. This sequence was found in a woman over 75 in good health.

CDR3: CASILGAGGHNEQFF. The CDR3 nucleotides are TGTGCCAGCATCCTAGGGGCGGGGGGGCACAATGAGCAGTTCTTC. The chain recombines TRBV28 with TRBJ2-1; 9 bases agree with TRBD2. Trimming at V came to 7 bases and at J to 5 bases, leaving 9 bases not matched to a gene. CDR3 size: 15 residues. Germline lookup yields CDR1 MDHEN and CDR2 SYDVKM.